A single sample is the source of the 8 T cell receptor beta chains below, sequenced in a study of T cell changes during pregnancy in multiple sclerosis. Sequenced by immunoSEQ multiplex PCR; TCRdb stores in-frame clones only, minus some. The sample has under 40,000 clones; around nine tenths are singletons. Source: peripheral blood, taken in the third trimester of pregnancy. The receptor set was obtained from a female donor in good health, enrolled as a control in a pregnancy study.

V and J are TRBV27 and TRBJ1-5; 11 bases match TRBD1. Germline lookup yields CDR1 MNHEY and CDR2 SMNVEV (reference sequence). Trimming cost V 5 bases and J 4 bases; bases outside gene matches: 7. This CDR3 region has 16 residues. Written as DNA, the CDR3 is TGTGCCAGCAGTCCGGGGACAGGGGGTATTAATCAGCCCCAGCATTTT. It codes for CASSPGTGGINQPQHF.

The chain uses TRBV6-1 and TRBJ1-2, with a weak D call TRBD1 (5 bases). The CDR3 totals 15 residues. The germline V gene encodes CDR1 MNHNS and CDR2 SASEGT. V dropped 4 bases and J dropped 2 bases, with 14 bases sitting between them. The CDR3 DNA is TGTGCCAGCAGTGGACGGACACTCTCCAACTATGGCTACACCTTC. Translating it yields CASSGRTLSNYGYTF.

The chain recombines TRBV9 with TRBJ2-2; weak D call: TRBD2 (6 bases). Germline-derived CDR1 and CDR2 are SGDLS and YYNGEE. Trimming removed 7 bases from V and 13 bases from J, with 14 bases in between. The CDR3 sequence is 11 residues long. The CDR3 sequence is CASGGLSRLFF. The CDR3 bases are TGTGCCAGCGGGGGACTGAGTCGGCTGTTTTTT.

The chain has TRBV5-1 and TRBJ2-2; a possible D gene is TRBD2 (5 bases). Germline loops: CDR1 SGHRS, CDR2 YFSETQ. V gave up 0 bases and J gave up 5 bases, with 8 bases separating them. The CDR3 extends over 14 amino acids. The CDR3 nucleotides read TGCGCCAGCAGCTTGGGTTCGGGGACCGGGGAGCTGTTTTTT. This gives the protein CASSLGSGTGELFF.

The chain employs TRBV18 and TRBJ1-3; D gene unclear. V lost 2 bases to trimming and J lost 1 base, with 9 bases between them. CDR1 is KGHSH, CDR2 LQKENI, per germline. The CDR3 is 15 amino acids. This CDR3 is CASSPTGESGNTIYF. CDR3 in DNA: TGTGCCAGCTCACCAACCGGGGAATCTGGAAACACCATATATTTT.

The CDR3 nucleotides read TGTGCCAGCAGCTTAGGGGGCGCTTCCTATGGCTACACCTTC. Amino acids: CASSLGGASYGYTF. The chain combines TRBV6-5 with TRBJ1-2, with 7 bases that match TRBD1. CDR3 length: 14 amino acids. Trimming took 6 bases from V and 4 from J; bases not matched to a gene: 8. Germline values: CDR1 MNHEY, CDR2 SVGAGI.

The J gene is TRBJ2-7, the V gene TRBV11-2; the D is unclear. Trimming left V 4 bases short and J 5 bases short, with 6 bases between. From germline, CDR1 is SGHAT and CDR2 FQNNGV. The CDR3 consists of 11 residues. The CDR3 DNA reads TGTGCCAGCAGCTCCTATAACGAGCAGTACTTC. It encodes CASSSYNEQYF.

The V and J genes are TRBV7-9 and TRBJ1-1; 7 bases align to TRBD1. Germline V lookup: CDR1 SEHNR, CDR2 FQNEAQ (reference sequence). V lost 5 bases, J lost 3 bases, and 9 bases stayed unmatched. The CDR3 is 15 residues long. This CDR3 reads CASSTTRGQDTEAFF. As DNA, the CDR3 is TGTGCCAGCAGCACGACTAGGGGGCAGGACACTGAAGCTTTCTTT.